Below are 6 T cell receptor beta chains sequenced from a single sample in a study of T cells in Graves' hyperthyroidism and ophthalmopathy. Amplification of TCR beta CDR3 regions used RNA as the template. A set of HTBI primers served as the primers for a first-round RT-PCR of the TCR CDR3. Using its own MiXCR run on the multiplex PCR reads, TCRdb lists one record per CDR3 protein. In the table there are about 480,000 distinct CDR3 sequences, about 20% of which are singletons. The sequenced sample was blood. The receptors here all came from a woman aged 70-85 years with Graves' ophthalmopathy.

There are many counts of this clonotype. The chain links TRBV10-1 to TRBJ1-1; D unresolved. The CDR3 runs to 14 residues. Germline V gene sequence: CDR1 WNHNN, CDR2 SYGVQD (reference sequence). Trimming removed 2 bases from V and 6 bases from J, with 13 bases in between. The CDR3 spells CASSEAPSGAEAFF. For the CDR3, the DNA is TGCGCCAGCAGTGAGGCACCTAGTGGCGCTGAAGCTTTCTTT.

This clonotype came up a few times. V usage is TRBV7-8 and J usage is TRBJ2-1; TRBD2 is a possible D gene (5 bases). V lost 2 bases, J lost 7 bases, and 18 bases lay in between. The CDR3 consists of 16 residues. Germline V gene data show CDR1 as SGHVS and CDR2 as FQNEAQ. In nucleotides, the CDR3 is TGTGCCAGCAGCTTACGGACTTCTCGGTGGGGTAATGAGCAGTTCTTC. This sequence encodes CASSLRTSRWGNEQFF.

The chain uses TRBV20-1 and TRBJ2-4; 7 nucleotides agree with TRBD1. This CDR3 spans 15 amino acids. V lost 3 bases and J lost 5; bases outside the gene matches: 10. Germline V gene data show CDR1 as DFQATT and CDR2 as SNEGSKA (reference sequence). CDR3 residues: CSASPYQGVQNIQYF. DNA of the CDR3: TGCAGTGCTAGTCCATACCAGGGGGTCCAAAACATTCAGTACTTC.

The chain combines TRBV20-1 with TRBJ2-7, with D tentatively TRBD2 (6 bases). The V end lost 6 bases, the J end lost 5 bases, and 17 bases lay between the germline ends. The germline V gene has CDR1 DFQATT and CDR2 SNEGSKA (reference sequence). The CDR3 extends over 13 amino acids. The CDR3 is CSARVPGVDEQYF. CDR3 sequence (DNA): TGCAGTGCCCGGGTACCGGGAGTCGACGAGCAGTACTTC.

This clonotype was detected only a few times. The chain uses TRBV20-1 and TRBJ2-7, with unresolved D. Germline V lookup: CDR1 DFQATT, CDR2 SNEGSKA (reference sequence). This CDR3 is built from 11 residues. Trimming removed 6 bases from V and 4 bases from J, with 10 bases in between. This chain's CDR3 is CSAELGYEQYF. The CDR3, as DNA: TGCAGTGCCGAGTTGGGGTACGAGCAGTACTTC.

This clonotype was found a few times. The chain couples TRBV18 to TRBJ2-5; 7 positions agree with TRBD2. There are 14 residues in the CDR3. Unmatched junction bases numbered 1, after V lost 3 bases and J lost 0 bases. Germline V lookup: CDR1 KGHSH, CDR2 LQKENI. The CDR3 bases are TGTGCCAGCTCACCGCTAGCGGACCAAGAGACCCAGTACTTC. Encoded protein: CASSPLADQETQYF.